Following are 3 T cell receptor beta chains from one sample sequenced in a study of blood T cell repertoires in COVID-19. The method was immunoSEQ multiplex PCR; TCRdb's version includes in-frame clones alone and lacks a portion of them. The table records some 22,000 clones, roughly 91% of them present only once. Material: peripheral blood. These receptors all stem from a man in his 70s with COVID-19, enrolled during active disease.

This chain uses TRBV12-3 or TRBV12-4 with TRBJ2-1; D not certain. This CDR3 has 11 residues. The germline V and J ends were trimmed by 2 bases and 9 bases, with 5 bases remaining between them. CDR3 coding DNA: TGTGCCAGCAGTTTAACGAGTGAGCAGTTCTTC. It specifies CASSLTSEQFF.

This clone has a handful of counts. This chain uses TRBV11-3 with TRBJ2-5; 7 bases fit TRBD2. The CDR3 consists of 15 residues. J was trimmed by 2 bases and V by 1 base; bases with no gene match: 4. Germline lookup yields CDR1 SGHNT and CDR2 YENEEA. CDR3 protein: CASSLGARGQETQYF. For the CDR3, the DNA is TGTGCCAGCAGCTTAGGGGCGCGGGGGCAAGAGACCCAGTACTTC.

This clone was detected only a few times. The chain carries TRBV30 and TRBJ2-1, with D tentatively TRBD1 (5 bases). This CDR3 has 16 amino acids. V dropped 6 bases and J dropped 0 bases, with 18 bases sitting between them. The germline gives CDR1 GTSNPN, CDR2 SVGIG (reference sequence). The CDR3 here is CACLVVGANSYNEQFF. The CDR3 DNA is TGTGCCTGCCTGGTGGTAGGGGCTAACTCCTACAATGAGCAGTTCTTC.